This T cell receptor (beta chain) was profiled in a study of T-cell reconstitution after alpha-beta-depleted transplantation in children. Study-wide results and limits: Fresh T-cell production supplied most of the T-cell counts and diversity seen one year after transplant. After transplant, at about two months, alpha-beta T cells were reportedly derived from several hundred expanded graft clones.

On this clonotype: Its target is unknown.

TCRbeta library preparation incorporated unique molecular identifiers. From the PCR reads, TCRdb called clonotypes with MiXCR, one entry per CDR3 protein. The sample has about a million distinct CDR3 sequences, about 29% seen once. The CDR3 runs to 16 residues. V lost 6 bases and J lost 3, with 21 bases in between. CDR1 and CDR2 (germline): KGHSH, LQKENI. The TCR originated in a boy in the first two years of life who had a stem cell transplant for SCID, so the T cells may come from the graft donor. The sample in question was PBMCs, mostly from graft donor cells, obtained 360 days after TCRalphabeta/CD19-depleted stem cell transplant. The chain joins TRBV18 to TRBJ2-7, with D tentatively TRBD1 (6 bases). As DNA, the CDR3 is TGTGCCAGCTCGCTGACAGGCCTGGGGGTGAGCTACGAGCAGTACTTC. This translates into CASSLTGLGVSYEQYF.